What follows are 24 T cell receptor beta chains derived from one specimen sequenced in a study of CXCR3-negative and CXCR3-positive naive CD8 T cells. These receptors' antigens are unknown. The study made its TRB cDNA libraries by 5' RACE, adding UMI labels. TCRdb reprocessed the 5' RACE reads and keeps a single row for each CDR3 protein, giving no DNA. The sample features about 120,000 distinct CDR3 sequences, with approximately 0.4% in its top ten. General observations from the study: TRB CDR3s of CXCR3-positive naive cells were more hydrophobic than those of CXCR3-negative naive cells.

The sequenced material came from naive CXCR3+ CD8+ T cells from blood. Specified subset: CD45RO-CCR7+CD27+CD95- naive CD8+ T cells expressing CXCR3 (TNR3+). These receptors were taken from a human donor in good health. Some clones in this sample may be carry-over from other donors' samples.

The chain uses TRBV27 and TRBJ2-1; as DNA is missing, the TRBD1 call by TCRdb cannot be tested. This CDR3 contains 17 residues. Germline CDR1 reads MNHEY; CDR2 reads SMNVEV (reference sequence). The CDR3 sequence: CASNQVGTGVFGNEQFF.

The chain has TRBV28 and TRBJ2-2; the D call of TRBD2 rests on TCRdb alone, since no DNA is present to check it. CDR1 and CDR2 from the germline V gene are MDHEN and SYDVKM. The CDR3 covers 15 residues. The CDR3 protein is CANSFLVEAHGELFF. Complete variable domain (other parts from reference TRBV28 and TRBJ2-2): DVKVTQSSRYLVKRTGEKVFLECVQDMDHENMFWYRQDPGLGLRLIYFSYDVKMKEKGDIPEGYSVSREKKERFSLILESASTNQTSMYLCANSFLVEAHGELFFGEGSRLTVL.

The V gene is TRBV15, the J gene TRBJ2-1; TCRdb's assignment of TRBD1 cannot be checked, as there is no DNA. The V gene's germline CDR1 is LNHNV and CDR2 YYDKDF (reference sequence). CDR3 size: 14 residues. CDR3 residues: CATSGKTGYNEQFF.

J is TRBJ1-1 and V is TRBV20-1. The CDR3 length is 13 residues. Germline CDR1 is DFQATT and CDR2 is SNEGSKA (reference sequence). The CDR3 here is CSARVTVNTEAFF.

CDR3 loop: CASTGLAGYNEQFF. The gene calls are TRBV19 and TRBJ2-1; absent DNA, TCRdb's TRBD2 call cannot be checked. This CDR3 is built from 14 residues. CDR1 LNHDA and CDR2 SQIVND come from the germline V gene (reference sequence).

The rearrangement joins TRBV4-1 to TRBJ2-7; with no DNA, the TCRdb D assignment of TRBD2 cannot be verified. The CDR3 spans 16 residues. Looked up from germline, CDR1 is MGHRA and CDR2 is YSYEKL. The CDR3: CASSRGRGEGSYEQYF.

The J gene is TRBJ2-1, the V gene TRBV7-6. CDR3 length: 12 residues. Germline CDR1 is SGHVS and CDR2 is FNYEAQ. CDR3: CASSLVSEEQFF.

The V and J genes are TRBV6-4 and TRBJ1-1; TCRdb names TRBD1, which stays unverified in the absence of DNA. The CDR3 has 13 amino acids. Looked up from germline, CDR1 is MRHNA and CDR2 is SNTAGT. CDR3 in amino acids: CASSDRDNTEAFF.

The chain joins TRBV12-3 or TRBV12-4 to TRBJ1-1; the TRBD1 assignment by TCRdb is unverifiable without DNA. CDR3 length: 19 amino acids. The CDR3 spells CASSLSGPGQGGLNTEAFF.

The CDR3: CSVFGPNTGELFF. The rearrangement uses TRBV29-1 and TRBJ2-2. The CDR3 totals 13 residues. Germline V lookup: CDR1 SQVTM, CDR2 ANQGSEA.

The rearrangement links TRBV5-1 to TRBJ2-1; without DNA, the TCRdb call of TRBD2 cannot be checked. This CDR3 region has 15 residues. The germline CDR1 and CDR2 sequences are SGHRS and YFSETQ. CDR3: CASRSGLNLYNEQFF.

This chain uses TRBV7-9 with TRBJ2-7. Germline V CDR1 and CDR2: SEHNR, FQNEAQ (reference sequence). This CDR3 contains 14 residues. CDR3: CASTFQFSSYEQYF.

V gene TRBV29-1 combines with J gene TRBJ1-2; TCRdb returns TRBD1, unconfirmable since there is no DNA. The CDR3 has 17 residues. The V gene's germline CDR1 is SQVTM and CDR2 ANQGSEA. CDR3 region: CSVGAGTGALIPYGYTF.

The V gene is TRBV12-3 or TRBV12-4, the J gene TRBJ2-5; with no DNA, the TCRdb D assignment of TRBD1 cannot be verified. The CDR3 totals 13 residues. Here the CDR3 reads CASRADTQETQYF.

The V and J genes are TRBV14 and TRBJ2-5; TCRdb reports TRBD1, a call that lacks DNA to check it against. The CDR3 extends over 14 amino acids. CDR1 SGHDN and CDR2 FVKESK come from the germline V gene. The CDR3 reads CASSQLGAEETQYF.

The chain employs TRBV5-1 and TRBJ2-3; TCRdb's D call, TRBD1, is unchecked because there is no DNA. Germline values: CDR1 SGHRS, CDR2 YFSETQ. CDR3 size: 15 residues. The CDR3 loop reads CASSPTGVSTDTQYF. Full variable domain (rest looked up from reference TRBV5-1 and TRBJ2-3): KAGVTQTPRYLIKTRGQQVTLSCSPISGHRSVSWYQQTPGQGLQFLFEYFSETQRNKGNFPGRFSGRQFSNSRSEMNVSTLELGDSALYLCASSPTGVSTDTQYFGPGTRLTVL.

The chain's CDR3 is CASSLIGNEQYF. The J gene is TRBJ2-7, the V gene TRBV7-6; TCRdb picks TRBD1, but there is no DNA to check that call. This CDR3 spans 12 amino acids. Germline CDR1 is SGHVS and CDR2 is FNYEAQ.

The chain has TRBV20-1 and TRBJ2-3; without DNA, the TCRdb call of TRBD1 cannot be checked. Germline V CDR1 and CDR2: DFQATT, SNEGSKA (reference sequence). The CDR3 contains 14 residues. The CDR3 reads CSPRWGADTDTQYF.

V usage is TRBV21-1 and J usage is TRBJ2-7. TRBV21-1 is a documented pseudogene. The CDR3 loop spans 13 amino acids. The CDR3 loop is CASSSVGFAEQYF.

This chain's CDR3 is CASSAGTSGRQVYNEQFF. The chain couples TRBV18 to TRBJ2-1; the D gene TCRdb calls, TRBD2, cannot be checked with no DNA. Germline CDR1 is KGHSH and CDR2 is LQKENI. This CDR3 region has 18 residues. The complete variable domain, with remaining parts taken from reference TRBV18 and TRBJ2-1, reads NAGVMQNPRHLVRRRGQEARLRCSPMKGHSHVYWYRQLPEEGLKFMVYLQKENIIDESGMPKERFSAEFPKEGPSILRIQQVVRGDSAAYFCASSAGTSGRQVYNEQFFGPGTRLTVL.

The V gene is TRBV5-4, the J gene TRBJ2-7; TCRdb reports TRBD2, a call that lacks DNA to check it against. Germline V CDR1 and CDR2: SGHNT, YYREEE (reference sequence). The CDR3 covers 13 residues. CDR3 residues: CASRPGLSYEQYF.

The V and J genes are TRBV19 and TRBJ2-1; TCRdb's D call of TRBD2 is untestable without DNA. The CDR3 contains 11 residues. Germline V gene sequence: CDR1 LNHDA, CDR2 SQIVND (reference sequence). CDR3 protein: CASTAGFEQFF.

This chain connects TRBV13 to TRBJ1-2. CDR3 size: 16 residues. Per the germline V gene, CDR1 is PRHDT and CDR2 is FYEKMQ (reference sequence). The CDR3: CASSSEGTKGGYGYTF.

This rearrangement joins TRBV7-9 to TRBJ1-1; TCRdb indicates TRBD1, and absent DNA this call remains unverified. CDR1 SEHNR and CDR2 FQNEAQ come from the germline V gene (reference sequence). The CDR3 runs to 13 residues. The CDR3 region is CASGSPKGTEAFF.